Here is one T cell receptor beta chain with its context. This record comes from a study of blood T cell repertoires in COVID-19. Study context: The United States, Italy and Spain provided the acute and convalescent COVID-19 samples.

Sequenced by immunoSEQ multiplex PCR; TCRdb stores in-frame clones only, minus some. The profile shows approximately 35,000 clones, 65% to 90% of them singletons. The CDR3 extends over 19 amino acids. Germline lookup yields CDR1 MNHNS and CDR2 SASEGT. V dropped 0 bases and J dropped 5; count of bases not matched to a gene: 13. The V call is TRBV6-1, the J call TRBJ2-5; 12 bases are shared with TRBD2. The source material was peripheral blood. This clonotype was sampled from a human donor in a cohort sampled during active COVID-19. The CDR3 sequence: CASSEALRGLAGRRETQYF. Here the CDR3 DNA reads TGTGCCAGCAGTGAAGCGCTTCGAGGACTAGCGGGGCGTAGGGAGACCCAGTACTTC.